Listed here are 32 T cell receptor beta chains from one sample, sequenced in a study of memory CD4+ T cells and cytomegalovirus serostatus. Single viable CD3+CD4+CD8-CD45RO+ cells were sorted as the memory CD4+ T cells. The table came from immunoSEQ multiplex PCR; TCRdb's copy has only in-frame clones and leaves some out. This sample has 45,000 to 65,000 clones, with around four fifths found just once. Material: memory CD4+ T cells from blood. The receptor source for this set is an adult in good health and CMV-seropositive.

The chain recombines TRBV6-1 with TRBJ1-5; 8 bases line up with TRBD1. The germline V gene encodes CDR1 MNHNS and CDR2 SASEGT. The V gene end was trimmed by 3 bases and the J gene end by 6 bases; junction bases not matched to a gene: 7. CDR3 length: 15 residues. This CDR3 reads CASSERTGHSQPQHF. The CDR3 region has the DNA TGTGCCAGCAGTGAGAGGACAGGGCACAGTCAGCCCCAGCATTTT.

The chain carries TRBV11-2 and TRBJ2-3; 12 bases line up with TRBD2. Per the germline V gene, CDR1 is SGHAT and CDR2 is FQNNGV. The trim removed 1 base at V and 1 base at J, leaving 6 bases unmatched. This CDR3 has 18 residues. The CDR3 sequence: CASSLGLAGGPGTDTQYF. The CDR3 region has the DNA TGTGCCAGCAGCTTAGGTCTAGCGGGAGGGCCTGGCACAGATACGCAGTATTTT.

This sequence joins TRBV12-2 and TRBJ1-5; the D call in the table, TRBD1, was not verified against the DNA. TRBV12-2 is marked as a pseudogene. The CDR3 is made up of 16 amino acids. CDR3 protein: CASRFRGTGDNQPQHF. DNA of the CDR3: TGTGCAAGTCGCTTTCGAGGGACAGGGGACAATCAGCCCCAGCATTTT.

The chain employs TRBV27 and TRBJ1-1; tentatively, D is TRBD1 (6 bases). CDR3 length: 14 amino acids. CDR1 and CDR2 from the germline V gene are MNHEY and SMNVEV (reference sequence). The ends were cut back, 7 bases at V and 1 base at J, with 13 bases in the middle. CDR3 residues: CASTLTGSNTEAFF. The DNA of the CDR3 is TGTGCCAGCACCTTAACAGGGTCGAACACTGAAGCTTTCTTT.

This chain links TRBV6-5 with TRBJ2-1; tentatively, D is TRBD2 (5 bases). Deletions cut 6 bases from V and 1 base from J, with 7 bases between. Germline V gene data show CDR1 as MNHEY and CDR2 as SVGAGI. The CDR3 extends over 13 amino acids. Written as DNA, the CDR3 is TGTGCCAGCAGGAGGGCGTCCTACAATGAGCAGTTCTTC. Translating it yields CASRRASYNEQFF.

In its sample, this clone was seen a few times. This chain connects TRBV7-2 to TRBJ2-7; 7 bases match TRBD1. CDR3 length equals 14 residues. Germline CDR1 is SGHTA and CDR2 is FQGNSA. Unmatched junction bases numbered 5, after V lost 5 bases and J lost 1 base. CDR3 sequence reads: CASSEQGNSYEQYF. The CDR3 region has the DNA TGTGCCAGCAGCGAACAGGGGAATTCCTACGAGCAGTACTTC. Full variable domain (remainder filled in from reference TRBV7-2 and TRBJ2-7): GAGVSQSPSNKVTEKGKDVELRCDPISGHTALYWYRQSLGQGLEFLIYFQGNSAPDKSGLPSDRFSAERTGGSVSTLTIQRTQQEDSAVYLCASSEQGNSYEQYFGPGTRLTVT.

The chain combines TRBV19 with TRBJ2-5, with a possible D match to TRBD1 (5 bases). The germline gives CDR1 LNHDA, CDR2 SQIVND (reference sequence). Trimming stripped 2 bases from V and 2 bases from J, with 15 bases between. This CDR3 has 16 amino acids. This CDR3 reads CASSIPLPQGQETQYF. In DNA, the CDR3 is TGTGCCAGTAGTATACCCTTACCGCAGGGACAAGAGACCCAGTACTTC.

V gene TRBV5-1 combines with J gene TRBJ2-7; D is possibly TRBD1 or TRBD2 (5 bases each). Trimming cost V 3 bases and J 4 bases, with 17 bases left between them. The CDR3 runs 15 residues. The germline V gene has CDR1 SGHRS and CDR2 YFSETQ. CDR3 nucleotide sequence: TGCGCCAGCAGCTACTCGGGACCGCCGTCTTACGAGCAGTACTTC. As protein: CASSYSGPPSYEQYF.

The count of this clone is one. The chain recombines TRBV5-6 with TRBJ2-1, with D maybe TRBD1 (5 bases). CDR3 length: 15 residues. In germline, CDR1 is SGHDT, CDR2 YYEEEE. V lost 4 bases and J lost 4, with 15 bases in between. The CDR3 DNA is TGTGCCAGCAGCCCCAGGGTATCAGGGTACAATGAGCAGTTCTTC. Its protein product is CASSPRVSGYNEQFF. Supplemented by reference TRBV5-6 and TRBJ2-1, the full variable domain reads DAGVTQSPTHLIKTRGQQVTLRCSPKSGHDTVSWYQQALGQGPQFIFQYYEEEERQRGNFPDRFSGHQFPNYSSELNVNALLLGDSALYLCASSPRVSGYNEQFFGPGTRLTVL.

In regard to this clone: Mismatch with germline at one junction end may stem from a read error. The chain has TRBV30 and TRBJ1-1, with unresolved D. CDR3 size: 12 residues. Germline values: CDR1 GTSNPN, CDR2 SVGIG (reference sequence). CDR3 nucleotides: TGTGCCTGGAGTTCTTTGTGGGGAGACCCAATTTTT. It is translated as CAWSSLWGDPIF. Full variable domain (outside the CDR3, taken from reference TRBV30 and TRBJ1-1): SQTIHQWPATLVQPVGSPLSLECTVEGTSNPNLYWYRQAAGRGLQLLFYSVGIGQISSEVPQNLSASRPQDRQFILSSKKLLLSDSGFYLCAWSSLWGDPIFGQGTRLTVV.

The chain employs TRBV7-2 and TRBJ2-5; D is possibly TRBD1 or TRBD2 (5 bases each). CDR1 and CDR2 (germline): SGHTA, FQGNSA. The CDR3 has 14 amino acids. The V end lost 7 bases, the J end lost 1 base, and 13 bases lay between the germline ends. The CDR3 DNA sequence: TGTGCCAGCAATCTGGGACGGATCCAAGAGACCCAGTACTTC. It encodes CASNLGRIQETQYF.

V is TRBV30 and J is TRBJ2-3; a weak D match, TRBD2 (6 bases). Per germline, CDR1 GTSNPN and CDR2 SVGIG (reference sequence). Trimming took off 3 bases at V and 2 bases at J, with 15 bases between the two ends. The CDR3 runs 15 residues. CDR3 sequence: CAWSGSFLLTDTQYF. The CDR3 coding sequence is TGTGCCTGGAGCGGGAGTTTTTTACTCACAGATACGCAGTATTTT. Complete variable domain (other parts from reference TRBV30 and TRBJ2-3): SQTIHQWPATLVQPVGSPLSLECTVEGTSNPNLYWYRQAAGRGLQLLFYSVGIGQISSEVPQNLSASRPQDRQFILSSKKLLLSDSGFYLCAWSGSFLLTDTQYFGPGTRLTVL.

This clone was counted once. The V call is TRBV18, the J call TRBJ2-3; no clear D. CDR3 size: 12 residues. Germline loops: CDR1 KGHSH, CDR2 LQKENI. V dropped 1 base and J dropped 4 bases, with 3 bases sitting between them. The DNA for the CDR3 is TGTGCCAGCTCACCACTGGCAGATACGCAGTATTTT. Protein sequence: CASSPLADTQYF.

This clone was picked up a small number of times. The rearrangement links TRBV5-1 to TRBJ2-5; 10 positions match TRBD2. Per the germline V gene, CDR1 is SGHRS and CDR2 is YFSETQ. Trimming took 3 bases from V and 5 from J; bases not matched to a gene: 10. The CDR3 covers 16 residues. CDR3 DNA sequence: TGCGCCAGCAGCTCCAGCGGGGGGGCCGGAGTGGAGACCCAGTACTTC. Translating it yields CASSSSGGAGVETQYF.

This chain uses TRBV6-6 with TRBJ1-1; tentatively, D is TRBD1 (5 bases). The CDR3 contains 14 residues. Trimming left V 6 bases short and J 10 bases short, with 21 bases between. CDR1 is MNHNY and CDR2 is SVGAGI in the germline V gene (reference sequence). CDR3 in DNA: TGTGCCAGCAGCATTAAGACAGTCAACACACGAGCTTTCTTT. Its translation: CASSIKTVNTRAFF.

DNA of the CDR3: TGTGCCAGCAGTTTGCGGGCGAAACCCTACTATGGCTACACCTTC. This codes for CASSLRAKPYYGYTF. This chain uses TRBV27 with TRBJ1-2; no reliable D call. V shed 3 bases and J shed 3 bases, with 14 bases lying between them. Germline CDR1 and CDR2: MNHEY and SMNVEV (reference sequence). CDR3 length: 15 residues.

The rearrangement uses TRBV6-6 and TRBJ1-4; D uncertain. CDR3 length: 12 residues. The germline V gene encodes CDR1 MNHNY and CDR2 SVGAGI (reference sequence). V gave up 6 bases and J gave up 16 bases, with 18 bases separating them. CDR3 DNA: TGTGCCAGCAGCTTCCCTCAAAACCTCCAGTTTTTT. This codes for CASSFPQNLQFF.

The rearrangement uses TRBV30 and TRBJ2-7; D possibly corresponds to TRBD1 (6 bases). The CDR3 runs 14 residues. V was shortened by 2 bases and J by 3 bases, with 14 bases between the two germline ends. Per the germline V gene, CDR1 is GTSNPN and CDR2 is SVGIG (reference sequence). In DNA, the CDR3 is TGTGCCTGGAGTTACAGGACAGCCCTCTACGAGCAGTACTTC. This encodes CAWSYRTALYEQYF.

This clone came up a few times. The chain combines TRBV15 with TRBJ1-2, with 7 bases that match TRBD1. The CDR3 has 14 amino acids. The V segment lost 5 bases and the J segment 8 bases; nucleotides outside the gene matches: 11. Germline CDR1 is LNHNV and CDR2 is YYDKDF (reference sequence). In DNA, the CDR3 is TGTGCCACCAGCTCCAGGGAGACAGGGAAAGGCTACACCTTC. Protein sequence: CATSSRETGKGYTF.

The CDR3 loop reads CASSPGTGQQYF. The CDR3 DNA is TGTGCCAGCAGTCCCGGGACAGGCCAGCAGTACTTC. This chain connects TRBV28 to TRBJ2-7; TRBD1 aligns across 8 bases. The V and J ends lost 5 bases and 8 bases, in that order; junction bases with no gene match: 5. From germline, CDR1 is MDHEN and CDR2 SYDVKM. The CDR3 contains 12 residues.

The genes are TRBV15 and TRBJ2-3, with TRBD2 matching over 9 bases. V lost 0 bases and J lost 4; bases outside the gene matches: 8. CDR3 length equals 17 residues. CDR1 and CDR2 (germline): LNHNV, YYDKDF (reference sequence). The CDR3 DNA is TGTGCCACCAGCAGAGATTGGGCGGGAGGGCCGGCAGATACGCAGTATTTT. Translated: CATSRDWAGGPADTQYF. Combining the CDR3 with reference TRBV15 and TRBJ2-3 gives the whole variable domain DAMVIQNPRYQVTQFGKPVTLSCSQTLNHNVMYWYQQKSSQAPKLLFHYYDKDFNNEADTPDNFQSRRPNTSFCFLDIRSPGLGDTAMYLCATSRDWAGGPADTQYFGPGTRLTVL.

The chain joins TRBV19 to TRBJ1-4, with 7 bases identical to TRBD1. This CDR3 is 13 amino acids long. Looked up from germline, CDR1 is LNHDA and CDR2 is SQIVND (reference sequence). The trim removed 11 bases at V and 3 bases at J, leaving 6 bases unmatched. The CDR3 DNA sequence: TGTGCCGCTAAGGGGGCGGCTAATGAAAAACTGTTTTTT. Protein product: CAAKGAANEKLFF. The complete variable domain, with remaining parts taken from reference TRBV19 and TRBJ1-4, reads DGGITQSPKYLFRKEGQNVTLSCEQNLNHDAMYWYRQDPGQGLRLIYYSQIVNDFQKGDIAEGYSVSREKKESFPLTVTSAQKNPTAFYLCAAKGAANEKLFFGSGTQLSVL.

J is TRBJ2-7 and V is TRBV29-1; TRBD2 agrees at 13 bases. The length of the CDR3 is 14 residues. Germline V gene lookup returns CDR1 SQVTM and CDR2 ANQGSEA. Germline trimming cut 5 bases from V and 9 bases from J; bases unmatched to any gene: 10. CDR3 loop: CSVTGTSGTRGQYF. In DNA form, the CDR3 reads TGCAGCGTTACCGGGACTAGCGGGACCCGGGGGCAGTACTTC.

This sequence joins TRBV18 and TRBJ2-7; no clear D gene. Trimming left V 6 bases short and J 2 bases short, with 5 bases between. This CDR3 contains 11 residues. The germline V gene has CDR1 KGHSH and CDR2 LQKENI. This CDR3 reads CASSEAYEQYF. The CDR3 region has the DNA TGTGCCAGCTCCGAGGCCTACGAGCAGTACTTC. The complete variable domain, with remaining parts taken from reference TRBV18 and TRBJ2-7, reads NAGVMQNPRHLVRRRGQEARLRCSPMKGHSHVYWYRQLPEEGLKFMVYLQKENIIDESGMPKERFSAEFPKEGPSILRIQQVVRGDSAAYFCASSEAYEQYFGPGTRLTVT.

The CDR3 spells CASSIYLTGNSPLHF. As DNA, the CDR3 is TGTGCCAGCAGTATCTATTTGACAGGGAATTCACCCCTCCACTTT. The chain is built from TRBV6-1 and TRBJ1-6; TRBD1 aligns across 7 bases. The CDR3 covers 15 residues. Trimming took 5 bases from V and 7 from J; bases not matched to a gene: 8. Germline CDR1 reads MNHNS; CDR2 reads SASEGT.

The rearrangement links TRBV5-4 to TRBJ1-4; D is ambiguous. This CDR3 is built from 15 residues. Germline values: CDR1 SGHNT, CDR2 YYREEE (reference sequence). The V gene lost 4 bases and the J gene lost 5 bases, with 15 bases spanning the gap. The DNA for the CDR3 is TGTGCCAGCAGCGTTAACCGGGCAGTAAATGAAAAACTGTTTTTT. Translation gives CASSVNRAVNEKLFF.

The chain couples TRBV2 to TRBJ2-7; D is uncertain. The CDR3 runs to 13 residues. Trimming removed 3 bases from V and 2 bases from J, with 8 bases in between. Germline CDR1 and CDR2: SNHLY and FYNNEI. The chain's CDR3 is CASSESAAYEQYF. CDR3 nucleotides: TGTGCCAGCAGTGAGTCGGCAGCCTACGAGCAGTACTTC.

V is TRBV6-1 and J is TRBJ2-5; D uncertain. The CDR3 loop spans 11 amino acids. Germline V gene lookup returns CDR1 MNHNS and CDR2 SASEGT. V was trimmed by 2 bases and J by 4 bases, leaving 2 bases between them. The CDR3: CASSELETQYF. CDR3 nucleotide sequence: TGTGCCAGCAGTGAACTAGAGACCCAGTACTTC.

Only a few counts were recorded for this clone. The chain couples TRBV5-3 to TRBJ2-1, with D possibly TRBD1 on 6 matching bases. TRBV5-3 is identified as an open reading frame with a role that is uncertain. The CDR3 runs to 15 residues. V shed 1 base and J shed 4 bases, with 12 bases lying between them. CDR3 DNA: TGTGCCAGAAGCTTGACCAGCGGACAGTACAATGAGCAGTTCTTC. Translated, it gives CARSLTSGQYNEQFF.

This chain joins TRBV5-1 and TRBJ1-4; TRBD1 is a possible D gene (5 bases). V gave up 6 bases and J gave up 10 bases, with 16 bases separating them. Germline V gene sequence: CDR1 SGHRS, CDR2 YFSETQ. The CDR3 loop spans 13 amino acids. CDR3 sequence (DNA): TGCGCCAGCAAGGAAGCTCAGGGTGGAAAACTGTTTTTT. Residues: CASKEAQGGKLFF.

V usage is TRBV4-3 and J usage is TRBJ1-1; D not certain. Germline lookup yields CDR1 LGHNA and CDR2 YSLEER. The CDR3 consists of 14 residues. V was shortened by 1 base and J by 3 bases, with 9 bases between the two germline ends. CDR3 region: CASSQGVTDTEAFF. In DNA, the CDR3 is TGCGCCAGCAGCCAAGGAGTGACGGACACTGAAGCTTTCTTT.

This sequence joins TRBV6-6 and TRBJ1-4, with D possibly being TRBD1 (5 bases). Trimming cost V 11 bases and J 0 bases, with 19 bases left between them. The CDR3 is made up of 16 amino acids. The germline V gene has CDR1 MNHNY and CDR2 SVGAGI (reference sequence). The CDR3 DNA follows: TGTGCCGCCAGACCGGGGGACGTTGCAACTAATGAAAAACTGTTTTTT. This sequence encodes CAARPGDVATNEKLFF.